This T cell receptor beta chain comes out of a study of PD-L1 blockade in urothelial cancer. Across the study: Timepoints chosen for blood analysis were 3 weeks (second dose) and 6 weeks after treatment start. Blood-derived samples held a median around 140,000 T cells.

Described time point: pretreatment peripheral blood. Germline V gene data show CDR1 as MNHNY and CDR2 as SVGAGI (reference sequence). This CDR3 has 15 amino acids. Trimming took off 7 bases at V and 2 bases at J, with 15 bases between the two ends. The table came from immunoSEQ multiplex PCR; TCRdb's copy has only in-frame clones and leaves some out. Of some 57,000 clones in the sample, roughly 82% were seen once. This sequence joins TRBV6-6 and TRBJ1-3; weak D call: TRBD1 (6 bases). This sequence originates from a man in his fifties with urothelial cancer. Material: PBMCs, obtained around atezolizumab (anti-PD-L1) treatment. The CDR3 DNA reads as TGTGCCAGCACTTTGGACAGTTCTACTGGAAACACCATATATTTT. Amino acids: CASTLDSSTGNTIYF.